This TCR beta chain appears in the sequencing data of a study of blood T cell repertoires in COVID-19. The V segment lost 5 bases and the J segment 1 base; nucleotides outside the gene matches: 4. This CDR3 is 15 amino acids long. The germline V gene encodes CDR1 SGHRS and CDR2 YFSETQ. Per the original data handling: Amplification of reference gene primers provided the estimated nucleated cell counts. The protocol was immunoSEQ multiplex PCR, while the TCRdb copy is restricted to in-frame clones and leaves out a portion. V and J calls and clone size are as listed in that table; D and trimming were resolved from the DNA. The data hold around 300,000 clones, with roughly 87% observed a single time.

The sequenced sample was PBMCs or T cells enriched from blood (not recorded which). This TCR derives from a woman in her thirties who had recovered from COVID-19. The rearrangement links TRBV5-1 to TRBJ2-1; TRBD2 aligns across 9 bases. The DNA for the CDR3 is TGCGCCAGCAGAGCTAGCGGGACATCCTACAATGAGCAGTTCTTC. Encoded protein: CASRASGTSYNEQFF.